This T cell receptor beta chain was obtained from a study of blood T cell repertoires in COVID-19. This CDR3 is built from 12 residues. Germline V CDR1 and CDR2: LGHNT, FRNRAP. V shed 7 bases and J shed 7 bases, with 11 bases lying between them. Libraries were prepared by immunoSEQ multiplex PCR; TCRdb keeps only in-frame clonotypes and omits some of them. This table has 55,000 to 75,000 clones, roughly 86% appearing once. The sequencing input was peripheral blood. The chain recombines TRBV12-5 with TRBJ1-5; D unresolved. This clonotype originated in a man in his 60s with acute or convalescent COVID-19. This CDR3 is CASAWGGQPQHF. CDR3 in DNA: TGTGCTAGTGCCTGGGGAGGGCAGCCCCAGCATTTT.